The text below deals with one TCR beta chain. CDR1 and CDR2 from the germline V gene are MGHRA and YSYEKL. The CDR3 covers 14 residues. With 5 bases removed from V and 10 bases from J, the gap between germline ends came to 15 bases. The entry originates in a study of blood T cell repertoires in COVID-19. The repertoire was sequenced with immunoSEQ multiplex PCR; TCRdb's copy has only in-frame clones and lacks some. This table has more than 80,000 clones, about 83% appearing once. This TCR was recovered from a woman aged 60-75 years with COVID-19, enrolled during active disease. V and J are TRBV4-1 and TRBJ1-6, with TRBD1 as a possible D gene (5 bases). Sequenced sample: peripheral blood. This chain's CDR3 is CASSSTTGGSPLHF. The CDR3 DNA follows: TGCGCCAGCAGCTCAACAACAGGTGGCTCACCCCTCCACTTT.